The 7 T cell receptor beta chains in this list originate from one sample, sequenced in a study of T-cell reconstitution after alpha-beta-depleted transplantation in children. Library preparation (for TCRbeta) was performed with unique molecular identifiers. TCRdb ran MiXCR on the PCR reads and lists one entry per CDR3 protein. The profile shows about 210,000 distinct CDR3 sequences, approximately 17% of them singletons. This specimen consisted of PBMCs, mostly from graft donor cells, obtained 360 days after TCRalphabeta/CD19-depleted stem cell transplant. Receptors originate from a male patient aged 2-15 years who had a stem cell transplant for acute lymphoblastic leukemia, so the T cells may come from the graft donor.

The chain couples TRBV7-9 to TRBJ2-7; D not resolved. This CDR3 contains 15 residues. Germline V CDR1 and CDR2: SEHNR, FQNEAQ (reference sequence). Trimming cost V 0 bases and J 1 base, with 10 bases left between them. The CDR3 protein is CASSLARVGSYEQYF. For the CDR3, the DNA is TGTGCCAGCAGCTTAGCACGCGTCGGATCCTACGAGCAGTACTTC.

There are a few counts of this clonotype. V gene TRBV20-1 combines with J gene TRBJ1-2, with TRBD1 as a possible D gene (5 bases). Trimming removed 6 bases at V and 7 bases at J, with 12 bases between. Per the germline V gene, CDR1 is DFQATT and CDR2 is SNEGSKA (reference sequence). CDR3 length: 11 residues. The CDR3 DNA reads TGCAGTGCGTCAGGGCAGTTTGGCTACACCTTC. This gives the protein CSASGQFGYTF.

This clonotype was seen more than once but under ten times. This sequence joins TRBV12-3 or TRBV12-4 and TRBJ2-1; D unclear. CDR3 length: 17 residues. Trimming removed 6 bases from V and 0 bases from J, with 18 bases in between. The CDR3 loop reads CASRLWGSPSSYNEQFF. CDR3 sequence (DNA): TGTGCCAGCAGACTATGGGGTTCACCGAGCTCCTACAATGAGCAGTTCTTC.

The CDR3 is CASSRGGQMNTEAFF. In nucleotides, the CDR3 is TGTGCCAGCAGCCGCGGGGGACAAATGAACACTGAAGCTTTCTTT. J is TRBJ1-1 and V is TRBV11-2, with a possible D match to TRBD1 (6 bases). The V gene's germline CDR1 is SGHAT and CDR2 FQNNGV. The CDR3 consists of 15 residues. The ends were cut back, 5 bases at V and 0 bases at J, with 13 bases in the middle. Complete variable domain (other parts from reference TRBV11-2 and TRBJ1-1): EAGVAQSPRYKIIEKRQSVAFWCNPISGHATLYWYQQILGQGPKLLIQFQNNGVVDDSQLPKDRFSAERLKGVDSTLKIQPAKLEDSAVYLCASSRGGQMNTEAFFGQGTRLTVV.

The rearrangement joins TRBV20-1 to TRBJ2-3, with D perhaps matching TRBD1 or TRBD2 (5 bases each). The germline V gene has CDR1 DFQATT and CDR2 SNEGSKA (reference sequence). This CDR3 contains 14 residues. Trimming removed 5 bases at V and 0 bases at J, with 12 bases between. The CDR3 sequence: CSAWDLSSTDTQYF. DNA for the CDR3: TGCAGTGCTTGGGACCTTTCTAGCACAGATACGCAGTATTTT.

V gene TRBV12-3 or TRBV12-4 combines with J gene TRBJ2-2, with no clear D. The CDR3 totals 15 residues. Trimming took 3 bases from V and 5 from J, leaving 13 bases between them. The CDR3 DNA follows: TGTGCCAGCAGTTTCGGCCAGCCCATGACCGGGGAGCTGTTTTTT. Translation: CASSFGQPMTGELFF.

This clonotype was detected a few times. The chain joins TRBV12-3 or TRBV12-4 to TRBJ2-2, with D perhaps matching TRBD1 or TRBD2 (5 bases each). This CDR3 spans 15 amino acids. Trimming cost V 8 bases and J 2 bases, with 15 bases left between them. The CDR3 nucleotides are TGTGCCAGCTTAACCGGGGCATCTAACACCGGGGAGCTGTTTTTT. Amino acid sequence: CASLTGASNTGELFF.